The T cell receptor (beta chain) described here comes from a study of T cell responses to AZD1222 COVID-19 vaccine. In germline, CDR1 is SQVTM, CDR2 ANQGSEA. V gave up 2 bases and J gave up 10 bases, with 8 bases separating them. There are 10 residues in the CDR3. This table comes from immunoSEQ multiplex PCR, and its TCRdb copy is limited to in-frame clones, with some not included. In the table there are 120,000 or so clones, around nine tenths of which are singletons. Whole-study findings and limits: Spike-wide coverage was observed for vaccine-associated CD4 TCRs, with dominant responses at 160-218 and 743-854. Among the donors, most were white British and more were female, and clonal diversity was possibly underestimated.

As for this clone: The antigen remains undetermined.

Sequencing was performed on peripheral blood, taken on day 0 of AZD1222 vaccination. This receptor was identified in an adult in good health. This sequence joins TRBV29-1 and TRBJ2-5; TRBD2 might be the D (5 bases). The CDR3 loop reads CSVETAGQYF. As DNA, the CDR3 is TGCAGCGTTGAAACTGCGGGCCAGTACTTC.